Listed here are 12 T cell receptor beta chains from one sample, sequenced in a study of CD39 and CD103 CD8 tumor-infiltrating T cells. Profiling relied on immunoSEQ multiplex PCR, and the TCRdb table lists in-frame clones only, not all of them. The profile covers 3,500 to 5,500 clones, with roughly two thirds appearing a single time and 9.5% to 15% taken by the ten largest. Material for sequencing was CD8+ T cells sorted from blood. Subset defined: total memory CD8 T cells (CD45RA-CCR7+/-) from blood or uninvolved lymph node. The source of these receptors is a human donor with head and neck squamous cell carcinoma.

The chain joins TRBV11-2 to TRBJ2-2, with 13 nucleotides matching TRBD2. Looked up from germline, CDR1 is SGHAT and CDR2 is FQNNGV. V shed 5 bases, J shed 5 bases, and the junction held 5 bases outside the gene matches. The CDR3 has 16 residues. The CDR3 loop is CASSPWTSGGTGELFF. The CDR3 nucleotides are TGTGCCAGCAGCCCCTGGACTAGCGGGGGAACCGGGGAGCTGTTTTTT.

The V and J genes are TRBV27 and TRBJ2-2; 8 nucleotides align to TRBD1. The CDR3 contains 15 residues. Germline V lookup: CDR1 MNHEY, CDR2 SMNVEV (reference sequence). J was trimmed by 7 bases and V by 7 bases; bases with no gene match: 11. CDR3: CASTKGAGGIGELFF. The CDR3 DNA reads TGTGCCAGCACTAAAGGGGCAGGGGGCATCGGGGAGCTGTTTTTT.

V is TRBV7-2 and J is TRBJ1-1; D uncertain. Trimming cost V 2 bases and J 1 base, with 14 bases left between them. Looked up from germline, CDR1 is SGHTA and CDR2 is FQGNSA. The CDR3 runs to 16 residues. The CDR3 nucleotides are TGTGCCAGCAGCTTAAACAATCAACGGGGGAACACTGAAGCTTTCTTT. It codes for CASSLNNQRGNTEAFF.

The gene calls are TRBV2 and TRBJ1-6; TRBD1 matches at 8 bases. J was trimmed by 7 bases and V by 6 bases; bases with no gene match: 5. CDR1 and CDR2 (germline): SNHLY, FYNNEI. This CDR3 has 14 residues. The CDR3 reads CASRKGQENSPLHF. CDR3 DNA: TGTGCCAGCAGAAAGGGACAGGAAAATTCACCCCTCCACTTT. Together with reference TRBV2 and TRBJ1-6, the CDR3 gives the full variable domain: EPEVTQTPSHQVTQMGQEVILRCVPISNHLYFYWYRQILGQKVEFLVSFYNNEISEKSEIFDDQFSVERPDGSNFTLKIRSTKLEDSAMYFCASRKGQENSPLHFGNGTRLTVT.

This clone has a handful of counts. This chain joins TRBV9 and TRBJ2-3, with 10 bases that match TRBD2. Germline CDR1 SGDLS, CDR2 YYNGEE. This CDR3 is built from 17 residues. V shed 0 bases and J 1 base; nucleotides not matched to a gene: 5. In DNA, the CDR3 is TGTGCCAGCAGCGTAGGGGACGGACTAGCGGGCACAGATACGCAGTATTTT. The encoded protein is CASSVGDGLAGTDTQYF.

The table lists this clone with a few counts. This rearrangement joins TRBV4-1 to TRBJ1-1, with D possibly being TRBD1 (6 bases). V was shortened by 3 bases and J by 0 bases, with 17 bases between the two germline ends. The germline V gene encodes CDR1 MGHRA and CDR2 YSYEKL. This CDR3 has 17 amino acids. The DNA of the CDR3 is TGCGCCAGCAGCCAGGAGTTCAGGGGCGCAATGAACACTGAAGCTTTCTTT. Encoded protein: CASSQEFRGAMNTEAFF.

As DNA, the CDR3 is TGTGCCAGCAGCTTAGTTATCTCGGGCACAGATACGCAGTATTTT. Residues: CASSLVISGTDTQYF. The chain uses TRBV11-2 and TRBJ2-3, with D hard to call. CDR3 length equals 15 residues. The V end was cut by 1 base, the J end by 1 base, with 9 bases between. The germline gives CDR1 SGHAT, CDR2 FQNNGV.

This clone was picked up a small number of times. V and J are TRBV6-4 and TRBJ2-2; D unclear. Germline CDR1 reads MRHNA; CDR2 reads SNTAGT. Trimming cost V 0 bases and J 3 bases, with 5 bases left between them. The CDR3 runs to 14 residues. This CDR3 reads CASSDSVDTGELFF. CDR3 nucleotide sequence: TGTGCCAGCAGTGACTCAGTAGACACCGGGGAGCTGTTTTTT.

The chain uses TRBV4-2 and TRBJ2-3; 7 bases agree with TRBD1. The ends lost 3 bases at V and 0 bases at J; junction bases unmatched: 9. The CDR3 runs 17 residues. Germline V gives CDR1 LGHNA, CDR2 YNFKEQ. CDR3 sequence: CASSQLADRASTDTQYF. The CDR3, as DNA: TGTGCCAGCAGCCAGTTAGCAGACAGGGCCAGCACAGATACGCAGTATTTT.

This sequence joins TRBV6-5 and TRBJ1-1; D unclear. Germline V gene lookup returns CDR1 MNHEY and CDR2 SVGAGI. The CDR3 is 13 residues long. V shed 0 bases and J shed 4 bases, with 6 bases lying between them. In DNA form, the CDR3 reads TGTGCCAGCAGTTACTCGAGTCCCACTGAAGCTTTCTTT. This sequence encodes CASSYSSPTEAFF.

By its share, this clone is medium-sized (0.01 to 0.1%). The sample has other DNA sequences that encode this CDR3 too. The chain joins TRBV30 to TRBJ1-2, with 9 bases aligning to TRBD1. Per germline, CDR1 GTSNPN and CDR2 SVGIG (reference sequence). Germline trimming cut 1 base from V and 6 bases from J; bases unmatched to any gene: 3. The CDR3 extends over 13 amino acids. CDR3 DNA sequence: TGTGCCTGGAGTGATGGGACAGGGAATGGCTACACCTTC. This encodes CAWSDGTGNGYTF.

The chain joins TRBV5-6 to TRBJ2-5; D perhaps matches TRBD2 (6 bases). CDR1 and CDR2 from the germline V gene are SGHDT and YYEEEE. The CDR3 covers 14 residues. Trimming pared 0 bases from V and 1 base from J, leaving 7 bases between. CDR3 in DNA: TGTGCCAGCAGCTTGGTAGCGGCCCAAGAGACCCAGTACTTC. Amino acids: CASSLVAAQETQYF.